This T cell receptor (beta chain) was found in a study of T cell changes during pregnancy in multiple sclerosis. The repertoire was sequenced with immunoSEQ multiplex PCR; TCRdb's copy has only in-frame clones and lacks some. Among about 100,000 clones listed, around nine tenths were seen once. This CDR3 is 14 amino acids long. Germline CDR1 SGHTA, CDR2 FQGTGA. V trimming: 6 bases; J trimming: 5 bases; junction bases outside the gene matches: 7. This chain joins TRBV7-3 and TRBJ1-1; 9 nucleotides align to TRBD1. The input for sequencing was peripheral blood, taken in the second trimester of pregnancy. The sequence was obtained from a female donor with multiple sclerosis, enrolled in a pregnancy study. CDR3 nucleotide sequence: TGTGCCAGCAGGCCCGGGACAGGGTGGACTGAAGCTTTCTTT. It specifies CASRPGTGWTEAFF.